This T cell receptor (beta chain) stems from a study of T-cell memory formation after mild COVID-19. TCRdb re-called the 5' RACE reads through MiXCR, storing one row per CDR3 protein. The repertoire consists of approximately 270,000 distinct CDR3 sequences, with under 20% occurring once and the leading ten covering roughly 20%. CDR1 and CDR2 from the germline V gene are SGHRS and YFSETQ. This CDR3 comprises 16 residues. Trimming shortened V by 4 bases and J by 3 bases, and 17 bases separated the two germline ends. This sequence joins TRBV5-1 and TRBJ2-1; unclear D gene. The sample taken for sequencing was PBMCs or a T cell subset sorted from them (not recorded which). The TCR originated in a man aged 18 to 35 who had mild COVID-19 (a few samples of this study predate the infection). Cell type and time point are not known. CDR3 bases: TGCGCCAGCAGCCTTGGCGGTTCGGCAGGCTACAATGAGCAGTTCTTC. Translating it yields CASSLGGSAGYNEQFF.